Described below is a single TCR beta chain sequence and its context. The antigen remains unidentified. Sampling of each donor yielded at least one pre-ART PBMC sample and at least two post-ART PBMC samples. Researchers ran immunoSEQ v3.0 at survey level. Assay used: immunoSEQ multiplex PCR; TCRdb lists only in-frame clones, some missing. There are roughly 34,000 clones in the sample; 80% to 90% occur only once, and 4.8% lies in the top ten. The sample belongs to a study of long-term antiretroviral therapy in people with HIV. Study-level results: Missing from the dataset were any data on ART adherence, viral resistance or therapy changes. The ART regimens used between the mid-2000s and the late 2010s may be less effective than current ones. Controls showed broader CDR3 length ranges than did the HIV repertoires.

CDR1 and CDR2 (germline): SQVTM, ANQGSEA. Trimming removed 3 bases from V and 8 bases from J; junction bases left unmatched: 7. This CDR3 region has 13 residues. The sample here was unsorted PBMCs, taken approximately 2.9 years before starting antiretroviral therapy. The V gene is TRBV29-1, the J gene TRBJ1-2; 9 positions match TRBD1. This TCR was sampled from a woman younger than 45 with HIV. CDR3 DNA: TGCAGCGTTGATTACGGGACAGGGAGAGGCTACACCTTC. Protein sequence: CSVDYGTGRGYTF.